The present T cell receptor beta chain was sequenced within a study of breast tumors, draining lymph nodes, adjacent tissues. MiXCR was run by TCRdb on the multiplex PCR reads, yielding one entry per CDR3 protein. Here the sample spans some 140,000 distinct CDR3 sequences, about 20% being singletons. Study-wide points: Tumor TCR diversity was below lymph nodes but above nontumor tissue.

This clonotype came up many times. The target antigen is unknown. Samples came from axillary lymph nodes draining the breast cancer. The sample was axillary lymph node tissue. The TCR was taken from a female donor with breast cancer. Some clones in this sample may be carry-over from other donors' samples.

CDR3 residues: CASSFLNGERNEQFF. CDR3 DNA sequence: TGTGCCAGCAGTTTTCTGAACGGTGAGCGGAATGAGCAGTTCTTC. V and J are TRBV12-3 or TRBV12-4 and TRBJ2-1, with a weak D call TRBD2 (5 bases). With 3 bases removed from V and 7 bases from J, the gap between germline ends came to 16 bases. The CDR3 extends over 15 amino acids.